The text below deals with one T cell receptor (beta chain). The source of the sample is a study of blood T cell repertoires in COVID-19. The V end lost 3 bases, the J end lost 3 bases, and 6 bases lay between the germline ends. Germline V gene lookup returns CDR1 PRHDT and CDR2 FYEKMQ (reference sequence). This CDR3 is built from 12 residues. Generated by immunoSEQ multiplex PCR, the TCRdb table keeps only in-frame clones and is missing some. This sample has more than 100,000 clones; just over 85% occur once, and the top ten carry about 4.1%. The source is a man in his forties or fifties with acute or convalescent COVID-19. The specimen sequenced was peripheral blood. The V and J genes are TRBV13 and TRBJ2-7, with D tentatively TRBD2 (6 bases). The CDR3 DNA reads as TGTGCCAGCAGCTTGCGGGACTACGAGCAGTACTTC. It codes for CASSLRDYEQYF. Complete variable domain (other parts from reference TRBV13 and TRBJ2-7): AAGVIQSPRHLIKEKRETATLKCYPIPRHDTVYWYQQGPGQDPQFLISFYEKMQSDKGSIPDRFSAQQFSDYHSELNMSSLELGDSALYFCASSLRDYEQYFGPGTRLTVT.